Each of the 23 T cell receptor beta chains below was sequenced from the same sample in a study of human T cells and chemical hapten exposure. Regarding time point: patch test 1, 2 weeks after DPC sensitization. Documented treatment: therapeutic diphenylcyclopropenone sensitization with weekly scalp DPC. A single record per CDR3 protein comes from TCRdb applying MiXCR to the RACE reads. The sample contains 95,000 to 150,000 distinct CDR3 sequences, 12% to 15% of which appear only once. Sample: whole blood, taken in connection with sensitization to the hapten diphenylcyclopropenone (DPC). These receptors were taken from a man younger than 35 with alopecia areata. Some clones in this sample may be carry-over from other donors' samples.

This clonotype came up a few times. The rearrangement uses TRBV7-3 and TRBJ2-2; TRBD1 or TRBD2 may be the D gene (5 bases each). The CDR3 contains 15 residues. Trimming shortened V by 5 bases and J by 0 bases, and 10 bases separated the two germline ends. Germline V gives CDR1 SGHTA, CDR2 FQGTGA. The CDR3 DNA reads TGTGCCAGCAGCCTAGGGACCACGAACACCGGGGAGCTGTTTTTT. Translation gives CASSLGTTNTGELFF. Based on the CDR3 plus reference TRBV7-3 and TRBJ2-2, the full variable domain is GAGVSQTPSNKVTEKGKYVELRCDPISGHTALYWYRQSLGQGPEFLIYFQGTGAADDSGLPNDRFFAVRPEGSVSTLKIQRTERGDSAVYLCASSLGTTNTGELFFGEGSRLTVL.

This clonotype turned up a few times. The chain carries TRBV12-3 or TRBV12-4 and TRBJ1-6, with a tentative D call TRBD1 (5 bases). V was cut by 1 base and J by 10 bases, with 17 bases left in between. The CDR3 is made up of 16 amino acids. Written as DNA, the CDR3 is TGTGCCAGCAGTTTAGATCTCCCAGGGTCGAACTCACCCCTCCACTTT. This gives the protein CASSLDLPGSNSPLHF.

About this clonotype: At one of its ends the junction is not consistent with the germline gene, which may arise from a read error. V gene TRBV12-3 or TRBV12-4 combines with J gene TRBJ2-5; no firm D call. The CDR3 spans 13 residues. The CDR3 loop reads CASSLGAEEAQYF. In DNA, the CDR3 is TGTGCCAGCAGTTTAGGGGCAGAAGAGGCCCAGTACTTC.

V usage is TRBV6-5 and J usage is TRBJ2-7; D unclear. Deletions cut 3 bases from V and 5 bases from J, with 23 bases between. The germline CDR1 and CDR2 sequences are MNHEY and SVGAGI. The CDR3 totals 17 residues. CDR3 in DNA: TGTGCCAGCAGTTATTTAGCAGACCCCAGTTCTCCCAACGAGCAGTACTTC. Protein sequence: CASSYLADPSSPNEQYF.

This clonotype was seen more than once but under ten times. V usage is TRBV20-1 and J usage is TRBJ2-7; unclear D gene. Germline loops: CDR1 DFQATT, CDR2 SNEGSKA (reference sequence). This CDR3 spans 11 amino acids. Trimming stripped 7 bases from V and 7 bases from J, with 14 bases between. The CDR3 region is CSGRGLGEQYF. CDR3 sequence (DNA): TGCAGTGGAAGAGGATTGGGGGAGCAGTACTTC.

This clonotype was seen repeatedly, ten times or more. The gene calls are TRBV29-1 and TRBJ1-2; D is unclear. Germline V gene lookup returns CDR1 SQVTM and CDR2 ANQGSEA. The CDR3 totals 13 residues. V lost 6 bases to trimming and J lost 1 base, with 12 bases between them. For the CDR3, the DNA is TGCAGCGTCCGCGGCACTAATAACTATGGCTACACCTTC. It translates to CSVRGTNNYGYTF.

This clonotype was seen more than once but under ten times. This sequence joins TRBV6-2 or TRBV6-3 and TRBJ1-1, with TRBD1 as a possible D gene (6 bases). The CDR3 is made up of 14 amino acids. Trimming stripped 0 bases from V and 4 bases from J, with 9 bases between. The V gene's germline CDR1 is MNHEY and CDR2 SVGEGT. The CDR3 is CASSYSGHLTEAFF. The DNA of the CDR3 is TGTGCCAGCAGTTACTCGGGACATCTCACTGAAGCTTTCTTT.

V is TRBV7-3 and J is TRBJ1-1, with D maybe TRBD1 (5 bases). The CDR3 sequence is 14 residues long. Germline CDR1 is SGHTA and CDR2 is FQGTGA. V lost 3 bases, J lost 0 bases, and 8 bases lay in between. CDR3 residues: CASSLRGMNTEAFF. As DNA, the CDR3 is TGTGCCAGCAGCTTGAGGGGTATGAACACTGAAGCTTTCTTT.

This clonotype was seen a few times. This rearrangement joins TRBV4-1 to TRBJ1-2, with unresolved D. This CDR3 contains 16 residues. From germline, CDR1 is MGHRA and CDR2 YSYEKL. Trimming cost V 0 bases and J 0 bases, with 11 bases left between them. DNA of the CDR3: TGCGCCAGCAGCCAAGAAGAGGCAACCACTAACTATGGCTACACCTTC. Translation: CASSQEEATTNYGYTF.

This chain uses TRBV7-8 with TRBJ2-3, with a weak D call TRBD2 (5 bases). There are 15 residues in the CDR3. Trimming took 3 bases from V and 6 from J, leaving 16 bases between them. Per germline, CDR1 SGHVS and CDR2 FQNEAQ. CDR3 sequence reads: CASSFRSSRMDTQYF. CDR3 bases: TGTGCCAGCAGCTTTCGGTCTAGCAGAATGGATACGCAGTATTTT.

This clonotype was seen ten or more times. V usage is TRBV28 and J usage is TRBJ1-1; maybe TRBD1 (5 bases). The CDR3 is 15 amino acids. V gave up 3 bases and J gave up 0 bases, with 11 bases separating them. The germline V gene has CDR1 MDHEN and CDR2 SYDVKM. CDR3 nucleotide sequence: TGTGCCAGCAGTTTTGTGGGGACCATGAACACTGAAGCTTTCTTT. Protein product: CASSFVGTMNTEAFF.

This clonotype was counted a few times. In nucleotides, the CDR3 is TGTGCCAGCAGCTTTGGACAGGGGGCGAGAGAGCAGTACTTC. This sequence encodes CASSFGQGAREQYF. The rearrangement links TRBV7-9 to TRBJ2-7, with 11 bases identical to TRBD1. The germline CDR1 and CDR2 sequences are SEHNR and FQNEAQ (reference sequence). This CDR3 region has 14 residues. V dropped 3 bases and J dropped 7; count of bases not matched to a gene: 5.

This clonotype was observed a few times. The rearrangement uses TRBV29-1 and TRBJ2-1; D remains unclear. This CDR3 has 12 amino acids. Between the trimmed V and J ends, which lost 7 bases and 0 bases, there was a span of 7 bases. Germline V lookup: CDR1 SQVTM, CDR2 ANQGSEA. The CDR3 loop reads CSATVSYNEQFF. CDR3 in DNA: TGCAGCGCGACGGTCTCCTACAATGAGCAGTTCTTC.

The gene calls are TRBV9 and TRBJ2-7; D unresolved. This CDR3 contains 14 residues. CDR1 SGDLS and CDR2 YYNGEE come from the germline V gene. The V end was cut by 0 bases, the J end by 4 bases, with 11 bases between. CDR3 protein: CASSVDPNGYEQYF. CDR3 nucleotide sequence: TGTGCCAGCAGCGTAGACCCTAACGGTTACGAGCAGTACTTC.

The chain has TRBV6-1 and TRBJ1-4; D unresolved. The germline V gene has CDR1 MNHNS and CDR2 SASEGT. The CDR3 covers 16 residues. Trimming pared 6 bases from V and 0 bases from J, leaving 14 bases between. CDR3 amino acids: CASRGASVSTNEKLFF. The CDR3 DNA sequence: TGTGCCAGCAGGGGTGCCTCGGTTTCAACTAATGAAAAACTGTTTTTT.

The rearrangement links TRBV7-9 to TRBJ2-3, with 7 bases aligning to TRBD1. The junction had 13 bases not matched to a gene; V was cut back by 1 base and J by 6 bases. The CDR3 extends over 17 amino acids. Germline assignment: CDR1 SEHNR and CDR2 FQNEAQ (reference sequence). As DNA, the CDR3 is TGTGCCAGCAGCTTAGGTCGGACAGGAAACACAGTGGATACGCAGTATTTT. This codes for CASSLGRTGNTVDTQYF.

The chain is built from TRBV6-2 or TRBV6-3 and TRBJ2-2; 10 bases map to TRBD2. Germline CDR1 reads MNHEY; CDR2 reads SVGEGT. This CDR3 is 16 amino acids long. J gave up 1 base and V 4 bases, and 3 bases lay outside the gene matches. The CDR3 nucleotides are TGTGCCAGCAGTTCCAGGACTAGCGGGAACACCGGGGAGCTGTTTTTT. As protein: CASSSRTSGNTGELFF.

The chain is built from TRBV28 and TRBJ2-5; 13 bases are a match to TRBD2. Trimming at V came to 4 bases and at J to 4 bases, leaving 6 bases not matched to a gene. Germline assignment: CDR1 MDHEN and CDR2 SYDVKM. CDR3 length equals 16 residues. This CDR3 is CASSSRLAGGSETQYF. CDR3 coding DNA: TGTGCCAGCAGTTCCCGACTAGCGGGGGGTTCAGAGACCCAGTACTTC. The variable domain in full, completed from reference TRBV28 and TRBJ2-5, reads DVKVTQSSRYLVKRTGEKVFLECVQDMDHENMFWYRQDPGLGLRLIYFSYDVKMKEKGDIPEGYSVSREKKERFSLILESASTNQTSMYLCASSSRLAGGSETQYFGPGTRLLVL.

The gene calls are TRBV19 and TRBJ1-2; D ambiguous. The V gene lost 3 bases and the J gene lost 6 bases, with 17 bases spanning the gap. Germline CDR1 reads LNHDA; CDR2 reads SQIVND (reference sequence). The CDR3 consists of 15 residues. The CDR3 loop reads CASSIQSHGYDGYTF. As DNA, the CDR3 is TGTGCCAGTAGTATTCAATCCCACGGATACGATGGCTACACCTTC.

In its sample, this clonotype was seen once. V usage is TRBV5-1 and J usage is TRBJ1-2; D is perhaps TRBD1 (6 bases). The germline V and J ends were trimmed by 3 bases and 9 bases, with 21 bases remaining between them. This CDR3 has 15 amino acids. Germline-derived CDR1 and CDR2 are SGHRS and YFSETQ. Written as DNA, the CDR3 is TGCGCCAGCAGCTGGAATAGATACGGACAGAGAAGCTACACCTTC. Translating it yields CASSWNRYGQRSYTF.

The table lists this clonotype with many counts. The genes are TRBV6-2 or TRBV6-3 and TRBJ2-7; D perhaps matches TRBD1 (5 bases). V dropped 5 bases and J dropped 4 bases, with 9 bases sitting between them. The CDR3 sequence is 12 residues long. CDR1 is MNHEY and CDR2 is SVGEGT in the germline V gene. The chain's CDR3 is CASSNDSYEQYV. The CDR3 region has the DNA TGTGCCAGCAGTAACGACAGTTACGAGCAGTACGTC.

This clonotype has just a few counts. CDR3 in amino acids: CSASPLAGGEIFNEQFF. The CDR3 nucleotides read TGCAGTGCTAGTCCTCTAGCGGGGGGGGAAATTTTCAATGAGCAGTTCTTC. The V and J genes are TRBV20-1 and TRBJ2-1; 12 bases match TRBD2. The CDR3 is 17 residues long. The V and J ends lost 3 bases and 6 bases, in that order; junction bases with no gene match: 12. CDR1 and CDR2 (germline): DFQATT, SNEGSKA (reference sequence).

This clonotype was counted between two and nine times. The chain uses TRBV6-5 and TRBJ1-5, with TRBD1 identical over 8 bases. Germline values: CDR1 MNHEY, CDR2 SVGAGI. CDR3 length equals 14 residues. V trimming: 4 bases; J trimming: 5 bases; junction bases outside the gene matches: 4. The CDR3 loop is CASSLQGGYQPQHF. The DNA of the CDR3 is TGTGCCAGCAGTTTACAGGGGGGGTATCAGCCCCAGCATTTT.